The entry that follows covers one T cell receptor beta chain sequence. The antigen is unknown. The sample originates from a study of cytomegalovirus exposure and HLA in healthy donors. In the study overall: The same platform used for the 500 to 850 first-cohort repertoires was also used for the 120 or so validation repertoires, as a later analysis reported.

The CDR3 loop spans 16 amino acids. Germline trimming cut 3 bases from V and 0 bases from J; bases unmatched to any gene: 7. CDR1 is LNHDA, CDR2 SQIVND, per germline (reference sequence). Profiling relied on immunoSEQ multiplex PCR, and the TCRdb table lists in-frame clones only, not all of them. The sample yields 120,000 or so clones, around 95% seen once. Study-level findings and limits: The classifier was said to identify cytomegalovirus status with high specificity and sensitivity. One later analysis, an examination of the 100 to 150 validation repertoires, found that first-cohort TCR clusters tended to co-occur in them.

The TCR was taken from a man aged 18-30 years in good health and CMV-seronegative. Input material: PBMCs. The chain recombines TRBV19 with TRBJ1-1, with 7 positions matching TRBD1. CDR3 sequence (DNA): TGTGCCAGTAGTATTTTCATCACAGGGGTGAACACTGAAGCTTTCTTT. Amino acid sequence: CASSIFITGVNTEAFF.